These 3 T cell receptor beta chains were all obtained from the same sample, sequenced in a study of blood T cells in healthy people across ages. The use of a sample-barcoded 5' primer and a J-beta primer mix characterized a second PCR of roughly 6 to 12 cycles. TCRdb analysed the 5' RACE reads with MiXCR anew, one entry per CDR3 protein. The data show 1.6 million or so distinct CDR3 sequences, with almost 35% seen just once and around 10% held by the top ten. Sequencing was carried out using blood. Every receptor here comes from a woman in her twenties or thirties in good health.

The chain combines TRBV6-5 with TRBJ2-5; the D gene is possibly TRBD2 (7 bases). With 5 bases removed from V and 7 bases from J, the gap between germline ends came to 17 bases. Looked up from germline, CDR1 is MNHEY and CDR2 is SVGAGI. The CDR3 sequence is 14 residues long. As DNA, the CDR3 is TGTGCCAGCAGTCCCGTTGGGGGGGCAGGGACCCAGTACTTC. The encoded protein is CASSPVGGAGTQYF.

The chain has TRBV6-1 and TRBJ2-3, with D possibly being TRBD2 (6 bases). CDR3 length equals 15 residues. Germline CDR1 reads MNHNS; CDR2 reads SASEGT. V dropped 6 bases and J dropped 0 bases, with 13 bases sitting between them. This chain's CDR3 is CASREGLLSTDTQYF. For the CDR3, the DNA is TGTGCCAGCAGAGAGGGACTTCTTAGCACAGATACGCAGTATTTT.

The CDR3 region is CASSQEGRRGGSSYEQYF. CDR3 nucleotides: TGTGCCAGCAGCCAAGAGGGTCGACGCGGCGGGAGCTCCTACGAGCAGTACTTC. The chain couples TRBV3-1 to TRBJ2-7, with 7 bases fitting TRBD2. From germline, CDR1 is LGHDT and CDR2 YNNKEL (reference sequence). The CDR3 is 18 amino acids. V lost 0 bases to trimming and J lost 0 bases; unmatched junction nucleotides: 11.